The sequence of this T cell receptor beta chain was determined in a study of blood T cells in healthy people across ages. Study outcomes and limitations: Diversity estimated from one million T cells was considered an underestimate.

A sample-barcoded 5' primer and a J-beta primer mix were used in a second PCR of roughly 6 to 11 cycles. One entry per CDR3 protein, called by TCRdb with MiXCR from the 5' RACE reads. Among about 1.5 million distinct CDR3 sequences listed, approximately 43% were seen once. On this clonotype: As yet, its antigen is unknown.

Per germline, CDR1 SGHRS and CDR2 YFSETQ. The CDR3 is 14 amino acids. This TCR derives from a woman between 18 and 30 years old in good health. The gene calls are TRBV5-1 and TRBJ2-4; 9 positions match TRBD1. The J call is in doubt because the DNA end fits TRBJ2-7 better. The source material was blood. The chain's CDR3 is CASSRDREVYEQYF. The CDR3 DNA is TGCGCCAGCAGCAGGGACAGGGAGGTTTACGAGCAGTACTTC.